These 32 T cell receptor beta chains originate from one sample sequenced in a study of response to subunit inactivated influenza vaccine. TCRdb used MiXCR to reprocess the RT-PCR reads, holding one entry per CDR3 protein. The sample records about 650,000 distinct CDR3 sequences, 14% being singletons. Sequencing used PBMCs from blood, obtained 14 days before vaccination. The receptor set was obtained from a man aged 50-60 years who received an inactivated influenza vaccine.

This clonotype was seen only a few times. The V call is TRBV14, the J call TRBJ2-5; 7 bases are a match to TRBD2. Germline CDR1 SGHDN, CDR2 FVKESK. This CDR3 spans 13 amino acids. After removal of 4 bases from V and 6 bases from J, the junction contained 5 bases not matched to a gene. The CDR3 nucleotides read TGTGCCAGCAGCCTCGGACTAGTTAAGACCCAGTACTTC. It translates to CASSLGLVKTQYF. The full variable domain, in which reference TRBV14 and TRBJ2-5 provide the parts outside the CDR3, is EAGVTQFPSHSVIEKGQTVTLRCDPISGHDNLYWYRRVMGKEIKFLLHFVKESKQDESGMPNNRFLAERTGGTYSTLKVQPAELEDSGVYFCASSLGLVKTQYFGPGTRLLVL.

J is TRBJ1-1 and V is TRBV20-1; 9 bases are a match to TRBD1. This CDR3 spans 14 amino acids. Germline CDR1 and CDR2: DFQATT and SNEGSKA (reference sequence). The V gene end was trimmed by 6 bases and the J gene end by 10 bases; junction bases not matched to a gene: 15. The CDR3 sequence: CSAPDRGTGYAAFF. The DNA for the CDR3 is TGCAGTGCGCCAGACCGAGGGACAGGGTATGCAGCTTTCTTT.

This CDR3 reads CSARVTAGSETQYF. CDR3 coding DNA: TGCAGTGCTAGAGTTACCGCGGGGTCGGAGACCCAGTACTTC. The chain combines TRBV20-1 with TRBJ2-5; maybe TRBD2 (6 bases). The CDR3 consists of 14 residues. The V and J ends lost 1 base and 5 bases respectively, with 14 bases between them. Germline CDR1 DFQATT, CDR2 SNEGSKA (reference sequence).

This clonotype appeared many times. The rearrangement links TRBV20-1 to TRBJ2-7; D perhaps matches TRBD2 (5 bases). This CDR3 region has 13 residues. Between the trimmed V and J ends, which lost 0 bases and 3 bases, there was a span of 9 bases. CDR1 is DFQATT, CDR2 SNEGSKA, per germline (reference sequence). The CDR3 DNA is TGCAGTGCTAGAGATGCAGGAGGCTACGAGCAGTACTTC. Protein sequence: CSARDAGGYEQYF.

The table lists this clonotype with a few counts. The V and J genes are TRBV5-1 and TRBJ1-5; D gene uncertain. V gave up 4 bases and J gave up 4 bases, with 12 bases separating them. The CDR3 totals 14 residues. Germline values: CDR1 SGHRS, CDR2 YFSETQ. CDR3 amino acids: CASSPVGSNQPQHF. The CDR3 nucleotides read TGCGCCAGCAGCCCCGTGGGAAGTAATCAGCCCCAGCATTTT.

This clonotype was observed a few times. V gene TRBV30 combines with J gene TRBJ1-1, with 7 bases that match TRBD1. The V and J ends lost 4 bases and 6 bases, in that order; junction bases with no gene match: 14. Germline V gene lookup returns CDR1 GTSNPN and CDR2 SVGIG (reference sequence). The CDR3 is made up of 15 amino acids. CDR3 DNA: TGTGCCTGGACCCCTGGGGCAGGGGGTATGCCTGAAGCTTTCTTT. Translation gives CAWTPGAGGMPEAFF.

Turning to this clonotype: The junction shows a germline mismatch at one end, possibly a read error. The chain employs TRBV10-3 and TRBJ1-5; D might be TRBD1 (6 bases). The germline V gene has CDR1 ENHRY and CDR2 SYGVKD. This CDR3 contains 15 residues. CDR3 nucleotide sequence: TGTGCCATCAGTACACCGGGACACGAGAATCAGCCCCAGCCTTTT. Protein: CAISTPGHENQPQPF.

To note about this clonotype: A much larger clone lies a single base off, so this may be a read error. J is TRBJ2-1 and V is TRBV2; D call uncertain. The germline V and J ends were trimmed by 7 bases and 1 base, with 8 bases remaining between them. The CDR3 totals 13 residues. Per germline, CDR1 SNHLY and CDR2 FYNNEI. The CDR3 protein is CASTRRSYNEQFF. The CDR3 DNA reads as TGTGCCAGCACCCGGCGGTCCTACAATGAGCAGTTCTTC.

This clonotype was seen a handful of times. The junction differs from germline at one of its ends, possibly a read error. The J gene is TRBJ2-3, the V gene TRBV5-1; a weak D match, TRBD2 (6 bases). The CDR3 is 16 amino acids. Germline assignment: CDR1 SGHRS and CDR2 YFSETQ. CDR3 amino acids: CASTETGGMGTDTQYF. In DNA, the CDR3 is TGCGCTAGCACCGAGACCGGGGGAATGGGGACAGATACGCAGTATTTT.

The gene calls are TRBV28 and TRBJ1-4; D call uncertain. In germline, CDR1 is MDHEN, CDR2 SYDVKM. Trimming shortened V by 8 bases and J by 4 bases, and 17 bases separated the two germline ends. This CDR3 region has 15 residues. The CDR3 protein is CASGRVREINEKLFF. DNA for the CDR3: TGTGCCAGCGGAAGGGTGCGGGAAATTAATGAAAAACTGTTTTTT.

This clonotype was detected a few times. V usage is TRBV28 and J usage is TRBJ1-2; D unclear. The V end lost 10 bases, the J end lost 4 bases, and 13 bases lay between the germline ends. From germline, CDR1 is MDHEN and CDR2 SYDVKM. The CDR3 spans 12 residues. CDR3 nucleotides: TGTGCCACCGCGTCCTCGGCCTATGGCTACACCTTC. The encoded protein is CATASSAYGYTF.

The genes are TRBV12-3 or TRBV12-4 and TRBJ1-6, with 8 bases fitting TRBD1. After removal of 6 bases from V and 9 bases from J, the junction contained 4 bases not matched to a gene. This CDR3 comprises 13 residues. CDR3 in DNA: TGTGCCAGCAGAGGACAGGGAAGTTCACCCCTCCACTTT. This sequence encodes CASRGQGSSPLHF.

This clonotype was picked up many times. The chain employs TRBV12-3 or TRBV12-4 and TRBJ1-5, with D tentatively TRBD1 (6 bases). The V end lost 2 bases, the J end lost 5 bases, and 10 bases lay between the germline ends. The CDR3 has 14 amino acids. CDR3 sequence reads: CASSLMGADQPQHF. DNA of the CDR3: TGTGCCAGCAGTTTAATGGGGGCCGATCAGCCCCAGCATTTT.

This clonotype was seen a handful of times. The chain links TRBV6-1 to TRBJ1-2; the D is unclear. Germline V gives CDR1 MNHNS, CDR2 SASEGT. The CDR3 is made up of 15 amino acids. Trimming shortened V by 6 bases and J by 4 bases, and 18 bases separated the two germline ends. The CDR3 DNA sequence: TGTGCCAGCAGGCCCACCTTTCAACTCCCCTATGGCTACACCTTC. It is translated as CASRPTFQLPYGYTF.

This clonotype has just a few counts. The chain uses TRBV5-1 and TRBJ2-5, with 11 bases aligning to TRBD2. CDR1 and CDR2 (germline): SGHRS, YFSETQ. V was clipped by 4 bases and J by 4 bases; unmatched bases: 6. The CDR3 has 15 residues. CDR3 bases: TGCGCCAGCAGCCCAGGGACTAGCGGACCAGAGACCCAGTACTTC. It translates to CASSPGTSGPETQYF.

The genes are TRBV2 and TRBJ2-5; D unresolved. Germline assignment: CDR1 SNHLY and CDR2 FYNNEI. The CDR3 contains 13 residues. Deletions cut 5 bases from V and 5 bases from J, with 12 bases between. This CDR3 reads CASSPDLRETQYF. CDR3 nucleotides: TGTGCCAGCAGTCCGGACCTGAGGGAGACCCAGTACTTC.

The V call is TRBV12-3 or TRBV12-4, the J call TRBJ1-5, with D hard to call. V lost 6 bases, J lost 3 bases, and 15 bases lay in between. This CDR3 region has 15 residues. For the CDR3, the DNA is TGTGCCAGCAGCTGGGGAGGAAGTGACAATCAGCCCCAGCATTTT. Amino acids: CASSWGGSDNQPQHF.

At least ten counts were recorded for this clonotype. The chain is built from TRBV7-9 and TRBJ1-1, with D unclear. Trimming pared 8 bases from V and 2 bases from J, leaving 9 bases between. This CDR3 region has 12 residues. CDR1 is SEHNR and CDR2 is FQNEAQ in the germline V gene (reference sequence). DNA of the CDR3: TGTGCCAGCTTTGCCTTTAACACTGAAGCTTTCTTT. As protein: CASFAFNTEAFF.

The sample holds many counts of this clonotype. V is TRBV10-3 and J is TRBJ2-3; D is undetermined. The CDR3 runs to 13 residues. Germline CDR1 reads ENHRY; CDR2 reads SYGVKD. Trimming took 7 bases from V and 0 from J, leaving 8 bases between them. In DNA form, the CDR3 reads TGTGCCATCAAGGCCGGGAGCACAGATACGCAGTATTTT. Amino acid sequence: CAIKAGSTDTQYF.

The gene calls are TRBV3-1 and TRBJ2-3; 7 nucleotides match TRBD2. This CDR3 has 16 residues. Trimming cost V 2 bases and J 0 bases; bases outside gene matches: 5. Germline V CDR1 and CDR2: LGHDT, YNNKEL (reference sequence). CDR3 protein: CASSQSLAASTDTQYF. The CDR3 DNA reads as TGTGCCAGCAGCCAATCCCTAGCGGCGAGCACAGATACGCAGTATTTT.

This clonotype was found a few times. CDR3 DNA sequence: TGTGCCAGCAGAGGTAGCGGGAGCACAGATACGCAGTATTTT. Translation: CASRGSGSTDTQYF. This chain uses TRBV6-2 or TRBV6-3 with TRBJ2-3, with 7 bases matching TRBD2. V lost 6 bases, J lost 0 bases, and 3 bases stayed unmatched. From germline, CDR1 is MNHEY and CDR2 SVGEGT. This CDR3 contains 14 residues.

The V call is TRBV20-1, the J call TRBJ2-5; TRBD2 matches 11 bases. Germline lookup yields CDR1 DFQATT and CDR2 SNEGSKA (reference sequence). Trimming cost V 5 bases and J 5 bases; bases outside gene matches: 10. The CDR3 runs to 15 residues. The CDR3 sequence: CSARRLAGGLETQYF. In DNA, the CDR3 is TGCAGTGCTCGACGCTTAGCGGGAGGGCTCGAGACCCAGTACTTC.

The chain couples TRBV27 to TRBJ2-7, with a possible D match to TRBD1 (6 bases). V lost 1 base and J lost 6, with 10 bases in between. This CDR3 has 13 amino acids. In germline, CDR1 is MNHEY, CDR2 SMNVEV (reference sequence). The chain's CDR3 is CASSLLQGSEQYF. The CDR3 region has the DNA TGTGCCAGCAGTTTATTGCAGGGGAGCGAGCAGTACTTC.

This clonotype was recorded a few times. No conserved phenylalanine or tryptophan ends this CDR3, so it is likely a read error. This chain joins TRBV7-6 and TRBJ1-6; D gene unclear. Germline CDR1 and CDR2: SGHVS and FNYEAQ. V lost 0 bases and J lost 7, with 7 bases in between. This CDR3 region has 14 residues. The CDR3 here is CASSLAQANSPLHL. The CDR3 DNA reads TGTGCCAGCAGCTTAGCCCAGGCAAATTCACCCCTCCACCTT.

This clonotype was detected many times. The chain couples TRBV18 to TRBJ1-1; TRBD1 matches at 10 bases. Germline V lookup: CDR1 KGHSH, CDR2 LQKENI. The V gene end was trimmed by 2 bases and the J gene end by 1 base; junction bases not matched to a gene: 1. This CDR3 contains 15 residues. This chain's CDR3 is CASSPGQGGNTEAFF. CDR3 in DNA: TGTGCCAGCTCACCAGGACAGGGGGGGAACACTGAAGCTTTCTTT. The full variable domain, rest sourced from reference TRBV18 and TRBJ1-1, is NAGVMQNPRHLVRRRGQEARLRCSPMKGHSHVYWYRQLPEEGLKFMVYLQKENIIDESGMPKERFSAEFPKEGPSILRIQQVVRGDSAAYFCASSPGQGGNTEAFFGQGTRLTVV.

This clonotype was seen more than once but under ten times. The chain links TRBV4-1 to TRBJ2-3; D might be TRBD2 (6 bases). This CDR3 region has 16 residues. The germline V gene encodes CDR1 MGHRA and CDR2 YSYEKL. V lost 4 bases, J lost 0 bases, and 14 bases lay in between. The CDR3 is CASSPRARGSTDTQYF. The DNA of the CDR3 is TGCGCCAGCAGCCCTAGGGCGCGGGGAAGCACAGATACGCAGTATTTT.

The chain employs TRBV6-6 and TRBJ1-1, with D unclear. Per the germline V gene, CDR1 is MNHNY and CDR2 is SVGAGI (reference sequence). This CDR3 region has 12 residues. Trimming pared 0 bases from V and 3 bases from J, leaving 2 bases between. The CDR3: CASSYSDTEAFF. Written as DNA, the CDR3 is TGTGCCAGCAGTTACTCGGACACTGAAGCTTTCTTT.

CDR3 sequence (DNA): TGTGCCAGCAGCCAGACAGGGGAGGCTGAAGCTTTCTTT. Translation: CASSQTGEAEAFF. This chain joins TRBV6-1 and TRBJ1-1; TRBD1 agrees at 8 bases. The CDR3 is 13 amino acids. CDR1 is MNHNS, CDR2 SASEGT, per germline. V lost 6 bases and J lost 6; bases outside the gene matches: 6.

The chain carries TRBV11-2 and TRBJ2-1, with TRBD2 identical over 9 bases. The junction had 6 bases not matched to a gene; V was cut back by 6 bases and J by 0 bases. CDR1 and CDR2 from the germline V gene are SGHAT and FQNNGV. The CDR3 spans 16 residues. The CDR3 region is CASRPFSGSSYNEQFF. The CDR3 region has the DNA TGTGCCAGCAGGCCATTTAGCGGGAGCTCCTACAATGAGCAGTTCTTC.

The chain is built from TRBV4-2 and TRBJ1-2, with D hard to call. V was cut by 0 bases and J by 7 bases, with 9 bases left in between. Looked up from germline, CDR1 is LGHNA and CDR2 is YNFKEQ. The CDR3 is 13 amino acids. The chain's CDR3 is CASSQDQQGGYTF. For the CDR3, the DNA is TGTGCCAGCAGCCAAGATCAACAAGGTGGCTACACCTTC.

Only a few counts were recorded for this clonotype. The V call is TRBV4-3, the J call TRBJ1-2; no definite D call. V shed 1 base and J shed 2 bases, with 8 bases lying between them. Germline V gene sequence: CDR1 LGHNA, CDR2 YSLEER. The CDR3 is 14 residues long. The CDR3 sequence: CASSQAYSNYGYTF. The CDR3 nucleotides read TGCGCCAGCAGCCAAGCCTATAGCAACTATGGCTACACCTTC.

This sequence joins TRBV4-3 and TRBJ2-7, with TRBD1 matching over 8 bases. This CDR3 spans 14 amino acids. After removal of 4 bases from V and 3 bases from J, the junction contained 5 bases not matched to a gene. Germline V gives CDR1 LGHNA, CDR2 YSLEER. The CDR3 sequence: CASSPQGDGYEQYF. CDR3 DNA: TGCGCCAGCAGCCCACAGGGGGACGGCTACGAGCAGTACTTC.